The source of this T cell receptor beta chain is a study of T cell repertoires in aging, cancer and after chemotherapy. Study-level information: Clear clonal overlap appeared across healthy donor samples taken over several months to years.

Rearranged V-D-J TRB sequences were amplified with a mixed TRB-A/B primer pool. One entry per CDR3 protein, called by TCRdb with MiXCR from the multiplex PCR reads. The repertoire holds some 10,000 distinct CDR3 sequences, with approximately 30% as singletons. Amplification of TCR beta used genomic DNA extracted from peripheral blood. CDR1 LNHDA and CDR2 SQIVND come from the germline V gene (reference sequence). CDR3 length: 13 residues. Trimming removed 7 bases from V and 6 bases from J; junction bases left unmatched: 6. The chain couples TRBV19 to TRBJ1-5, with 7 bases that match TRBD1. Sequencing was performed on blood. This TCR derives from a human donor in good health. CDR3 sequence (DNA): TGTGCCAGTATTGGGGAGGGGGCTCAGCCCCAGCATTTT. Amino acid sequence: CASIGEGAQPQHF.